This T cell receptor beta chain was identified during a study of T-cell memory formation after mild COVID-19. TCRdb analysed the 5' RACE reads with MiXCR anew, one entry per CDR3 protein. The sample consists of about half a million distinct CDR3 sequences, about 18% of them appearing once. Germline values: CDR1 SGDLS, CDR2 YYNGEE. CDR3 length: 15 amino acids. V was trimmed by 3 bases and J by 5 bases, leaving 16 bases between them. Study-wide points: Several responding clones turned up in pre-infection memory, indicating that cross-reactive memory may have taken part. Among contracting clones, CD4+ were mainly CM/EM and CD8+ enriched in EMRA.

As for this clonotype: Its cognate antigen is unknown.

The sequence came from an adult woman who had mild COVID-19 (a few samples of this study predate the infection). Cell type and time point are not known. J is TRBJ2-3 and V is TRBV9; D not certain. Sequenced material: PBMCs or a T cell subset sorted from them (not recorded which). CDR3 in DNA: TGTGCCAGCAGCGAGTCCCCGCGTTCCGAAGATACGCAGTATTTT. Its translation: CASSESPRSEDTQYF.